The present TCR beta chain was sequenced within a study of cytomegalovirus exposure and HLA in healthy donors. The PCR ran on 60 Vbeta and 13 Jbeta primers. TCRdb's copy holds only in-frame clones and misses some; the assay was immunoSEQ multiplex PCR. The table shows about 200,000 clones, with 75% to 80% occurring only once. The germline V gene encodes CDR1 PRHDT and CDR2 FYEKMQ (reference sequence). This CDR3 contains 17 residues. This receptor was taken from a man younger than 35 in good health and CMV-seronegative. This chain joins TRBV13 and TRBJ2-5, with D tentatively TRBD1 (6 bases). Gene TRBJ2-7 matches the end of the DNA better, so the J call may be wrong. The source material was PBMCs. In nucleotides, the CDR3 is TGTGCCAGCAGCCAGAGACAGGTAATCGGTTTTGTCTACGAGCAGTACTTC. It yields the protein CASSQRQVIGFVYEQYF.